The TCR beta chain under discussion was sequenced for a study of blood T cell repertoires in COVID-19. Whole-study context: Some COVID-19 samples were acute and others convalescent; all came from the United States, Italy and Spain. Sources were T cells, B-cell-depleted T cells, or PBMCs; the material itself was cDNA or gDNA.

The length of the CDR3 is 13 residues. J lost 7 bases, V lost 3 bases, and 3 bases had no gene match. Germline loops: CDR1 MRHNA, CDR2 SNTAGT. Under the authors' procedure: The assay estimated nucleated cells by amplifying reference gene primers. Sequencing was performed with immunoSEQ multiplex PCR; in TCRdb, only in-frame clones are kept and a portion is missing. Clone size and V and J calls were adopted from that table, with D and trimming inferred from the DNA. Counted here are about 250,000 clones, around 85% occurring once; the ten biggest clones make up 8.9%. This receptor was taken from an elderly man with acute or convalescent COVID-19. The J gene is TRBJ1-5, the V gene TRBV6-4, with 7 nucleotides matching TRBD1. Sequencing input: peripheral blood. The CDR3 reads CASSEAGGQPQHF. CDR3 coding DNA: TGTGCCAGCAGTGAGGCAGGGGGACAGCCCCAGCATTTT.